This T cell receptor beta chain is drawn from a study of blood T cell repertoires in COVID-19. Assay: immunoSEQ multiplex PCR; the TCRdb copy retains only in-frame clones and omits some. The sample shows some 58,000 clones, about 77% of them seen only once. This clone was picked up one time. Sequenced: peripheral blood. The source is a human donor in a cohort sampled during active COVID-19.

The CDR3 here is CASSRGGTVYNEQFF. CDR3 DNA sequence: TGTGCCAGCAGCCGAGGGGGGACAGTTTACAATGAGCAGTTCTTC. The chain is built from TRBV14 and TRBJ2-1; possible D gene TRBD1, 7 bases. Per germline, CDR1 SGHDN and CDR2 FVKESK. This CDR3 comprises 15 residues. Trimming pared 4 bases from V and 4 bases from J, leaving 14 bases between.